Following are 20 T cell receptor beta chains from one sample sequenced in a study of graft-versus-host responses after intestinal transplantation. Measured with immunoSEQ multiplex PCR; TCRdb has only the in-frame clones, and not every one. The sample consists of tens of thousands of clones, about nine tenths of them appearing once. Intraepithelial and lamina propria lymphocytes were released after the graft tissue was processed. The sample here was ileum tissue, taken almost 210 days after intestinal transplant. The receptors were sampled from a human patient who received an intestinal transplant, so some T cells may come from the graft donor.

The chain joins TRBV7-3 to TRBJ2-1; TRBD2 agrees at 7 bases. The CDR3 extends over 13 amino acids. Trimming took 2 bases from V and 8 from J; bases not matched to a gene: 3. CDR1 SGHTA and CDR2 FQGTGA come from the germline V gene. CDR3 region: CASSLSGGYEQFF. The CDR3 DNA reads as TGTGCCAGCAGCTTATCGGGAGGCTATGAGCAGTTCTTC.

V usage is TRBV28 and J usage is TRBJ2-3; 10 positions match TRBD2. Per germline, CDR1 MDHEN and CDR2 SYDVKM. The V segment lost 10 bases and the J segment 3 bases; nucleotides outside the gene matches: 22. This CDR3 spans 19 amino acids. The CDR3 protein is CATQSWLAGDGVHTDTQYF. Written as DNA, the CDR3 is TGTGCCACCCAATCATGGCTAGCGGGAGATGGGGTACATACAGATACGCAGTATTTT.

J is TRBJ1-2 and V is TRBV18; D is perhaps TRBD1 (5 bases). Trimming shortened V by 3 bases and J by 2 bases, and 13 bases separated the two germline ends. The germline V gene has CDR1 KGHSH and CDR2 LQKENI. CDR3 size: 15 residues. The CDR3 sequence is CASSPPGRENYGYTF. CDR3 DNA sequence: TGTGCCAGCTCACCCCCTGGCAGGGAGAACTATGGCTACACCTTC.

This rearrangement joins TRBV5-1 to TRBJ2-1; D gene uncertain. V dropped 0 bases and J dropped 6 bases, with 10 bases sitting between them. This CDR3 is 14 amino acids long. Germline V lookup: CDR1 SGHRS, CDR2 YFSETQ. CDR3 bases: TGCGCCAGCAGCTTGGGAGCACTCAGCAATGAGCAGTTCTTC. This encodes CASSLGALSNEQFF.

This CDR3 is CASSSGFRGYTF. CDR3 sequence (DNA): TGTGCCAGCAGTTCAGGGTTTAGGGGCTACACCTTC. V and J are TRBV28 and TRBJ1-2; the D gene is possibly TRBD1 (5 bases). The CDR3 has 12 residues. The germline V and J ends were trimmed by 4 bases and 8 bases, with 11 bases remaining between them. From germline, CDR1 is MDHEN and CDR2 SYDVKM.

This chain uses TRBV6-6 with TRBJ2-7; D is possibly TRBD1 (5 bases). This CDR3 is built from 16 residues. V lost 1 base and J 1 base, leaving 14 bases between the germline ends. Looked up from germline, CDR1 is MNHNY and CDR2 is SVGAGI (reference sequence). The CDR3 region is CASSYFSQAPSYEQYF. CDR3 sequence (DNA): TGTGCCAGCAGTTACTTCTCACAGGCTCCTTCCTACGAGCAGTACTTC.

In its sample, this clone was seen once. The J gene is TRBJ1-5, the V gene TRBV7-8; D gene unclear. Germline CDR1 SGHVS, CDR2 FQNEAQ. The CDR3 extends over 14 amino acids. Between the trimmed V and J ends, which lost 4 bases and 1 base, there was a span of 8 bases. The CDR3 DNA follows: TGTGCCAGCAGCTACTTAGACAGCAATCAGCCCCAGCATTTT. Translated: CASSYLDSNQPQHF.

Written as DNA, the CDR3 is TGTGCCAGCAGTGAAAATAGGCGGGGCGAAGAGACCCAGTACTTC. It translates to CASSENRRGEETQYF. The chain is built from TRBV2 and TRBJ2-5; perhaps TRBD2 as D (6 bases). The CDR3 has 15 amino acids. The germline CDR1 and CDR2 sequences are SNHLY and FYNNEI. The V end lost 2 bases, the J end lost 3 bases, and 13 bases lay between the germline ends.

The chain has TRBV7-6 and TRBJ2-1; 8 bases align to TRBD2. The CDR3 has 13 amino acids. The V segment lost 7 bases and the J segment 9 bases; nucleotides outside the gene matches: 8. In germline, CDR1 is SGHVS, CDR2 FNYEAQ. For the CDR3, the DNA is TGTGCCAGCACGAACGGGAGGGCTGGTGAGCAGTTCTTC. It encodes CASTNGRAGEQFF.

The rearrangement uses TRBV11-2 and TRBJ1-1, with 9 bases matching TRBD1. The CDR3 consists of 16 residues. The V gene end was trimmed by 3 bases and the J gene end by 6 bases; junction bases not matched to a gene: 11. Germline CDR1 SGHAT, CDR2 FQNNGV. This CDR3 is CASSLPGQGKYPEAFF. CDR3 nucleotide sequence: TGTGCCAGCAGCTTGCCGGGACAGGGTAAATATCCTGAAGCTTTCTTT. The full variable domain, completed using reference TRBV11-2 and TRBJ1-1, is EAGVAQSPRYKIIEKRQSVAFWCNPISGHATLYWYQQILGQGPKLLIQFQNNGVVDDSQLPKDRFSAERLKGVDSTLKIQPAKLEDSAVYLCASSLPGQGKYPEAFFGQGTRLTVV.

CDR3 nucleotide sequence: TGTGCCAGTAGTATTCAGGGGGCAGCTTCACCCCTCCACTTT. This encodes CASSIQGAASPLHF. The chain combines TRBV19 with TRBJ1-6, with 8 bases fitting TRBD1. After removal of 3 bases from V and 9 bases from J, the junction contained 4 bases not matched to a gene. The V gene's germline CDR1 is LNHDA and CDR2 SQIVND (reference sequence). This CDR3 contains 14 residues.

This clone was picked up a small number of times. The chain recombines TRBV5-1 with TRBJ2-3; no firm D call. Trimming took off 0 bases at V and 3 bases at J, with 8 bases between the two ends. This CDR3 is 14 amino acids long. Germline V lookup: CDR1 SGHRS, CDR2 YFSETQ. The CDR3 DNA follows: TGCGCCAGCAGCTTGGGTGGGCGTACAGATACGCAGTATTTT. It yields the protein CASSLGGRTDTQYF.

CDR3 DNA: TGTGCCAGCAGTTACTCGACGGCAGGTGGAAACACCATATATTTT. Amino acids: CASSYSTAGGNTIYF. The V call is TRBV6-5, the J call TRBJ1-3, with D unclear. This CDR3 has 15 residues. Trimming removed 0 bases at V and 3 bases at J, with 9 bases between. Germline CDR1 and CDR2: MNHEY and SVGAGI.

The chain is built from TRBV2 and TRBJ1-1; possible D gene TRBD1, 6 bases. Trimming removed 7 bases at V and 0 bases at J, with 9 bases between. Germline V lookup: CDR1 SNHLY, CDR2 FYNNEI. CDR3 size: 13 residues. CDR3: CASNGGLNTEAFF. CDR3 in DNA: TGTGCCAGCAATGGGGGGCTGAACACTGAAGCTTTCTTT.

V and J are TRBV19 and TRBJ2-1, with D unclear. The CDR3 length is 12 residues. Looked up from germline, CDR1 is LNHDA and CDR2 is SQIVND (reference sequence). V dropped 3 bases and J dropped 10 bases, with 10 bases sitting between them. The CDR3 DNA sequence: TGTGCCAGTAGTATCGGCTGGAGAGAGCAGTTCTTC. Translating gives CASSIGWREQFF. Combining the CDR3 with reference TRBV19 and TRBJ2-1 gives the whole variable domain DGGITQSPKYLFRKEGQNVTLSCEQNLNHDAMYWYRQDPGQGLRLIYYSQIVNDFQKGDIAEGYSVSREKKESFPLTVTSAQKNPTAFYLCASSIGWREQFFGPGTRLTVL.

The chain has TRBV7-8 and TRBJ1-4, with D perhaps TRBD1 (6 bases). The germline gives CDR1 SGHVS, CDR2 FQNEAQ. V shed 5 bases and J shed 8 bases, with 18 bases lying between them. The CDR3 length is 15 residues. The CDR3 spells CASSGWGHVGEKLFF. CDR3 DNA sequence: TGTGCCAGCAGCGGATGGGGACATGTGGGGGAAAAACTGTTTTTT.

J is TRBJ1-5 and V is TRBV7-9, with 10 bases matching TRBD1. The V gene end was trimmed by 4 bases and the J gene end by 1 base; junction bases not matched to a gene: 10. The germline gives CDR1 SEHNR, CDR2 FQNEAQ (reference sequence). CDR3 length: 18 amino acids. In DNA form, the CDR3 reads TGTGCCAGCAGCTCCCCCCGGGGGACAGGGGAAAGCAATCAGCCCCAGCATTTT. Translating gives CASSSPRGTGESNQPQHF.

The chain couples TRBV28 to TRBJ1-6; 8 nucleotides align to TRBD1. J gave up 7 bases and V 7 bases, and 3 bases lay outside the gene matches. This CDR3 is 13 amino acids long. Per germline, CDR1 MDHEN and CDR2 SYDVKM. The CDR3 DNA follows: TGTGCCAGCACGGGACAGGAGAATTCACCCCTCCACTTT. Its protein product is CASTGQENSPLHF.

The chain employs TRBV12-2 and TRBJ1-1; no check of the table's D call, TRBD1, against the DNA was made. TRBV12-2 is annotated as a pseudogene. The CDR3 is 15 amino acids. CDR3 coding DNA: TGTGCAAGTCGCTTAGGGAAACAGACGAACACTGAAGCTTTCTTT. Amino acids: CASRLGKQTNTEAFF.

The gene calls are TRBV28 and TRBJ1-1, with D unclear. Germline loops: CDR1 MDHEN, CDR2 SYDVKM. This CDR3 region has 12 residues. Trimming removed 10 bases at V and 3 bases at J, with 12 bases between. CDR3: CAISNVYTEAFF. For the CDR3, the DNA is TGTGCCATCTCCAATGTCTACACTGAAGCTTTCTTT.